These 26 T cell receptor beta chains were all obtained from the same sample, sequenced in a study of CD8 T cells in ankylosing spondylitis (dated by TCRdb to 2017 to 2019). Libraries were built with 5' RACE. Instrument used: Illumina HiSeq 2500. Using fastp at Q25 and MiXCR, TCRdb reprocessed the public reads and kept productive beta chains. Rows matching on CDR3 protein sequence are summarized as one entry with the most common DNA and genes. Counted in this sample were 200,000 or so distinct CDR3 sequences; 10% to 15% of them appeared once. The ten largest account for approximately 11% of the sample. Sequencing was done on a sample of blood, either unsorted or a sorted T cell fraction (not recorded which). These receptors came from a female donor with ankylosing spondylitis or in good health (not recorded which).

This chain links TRBV27 with TRBJ2-7, with D tentatively TRBD2 (5 bases). The CDR3 sequence is 16 residues long. Trimming pared 3 bases from V and 5 bases from J, leaving 20 bases between. In germline, CDR1 is MNHEY, CDR2 SMNVEV (reference sequence). The CDR3 loop is CASSFRSVGDWDEQYF. The CDR3 region has the DNA TGTGCCAGCAGTTTCCGTTCTGTGGGAGATTGGGACGAGCAGTACTTC.

The chain employs TRBV5-1 and TRBJ2-5; D gene uncertain. This CDR3 contains 13 residues. Germline assignment: CDR1 SGHRS and CDR2 YFSETQ. V gave up 2 bases and J gave up 4 bases, with 9 bases separating them. The CDR3 DNA is TGCGCCAGCAGCTTCCCTAGTGCAGAGACCCAGTACTTC. This gives the protein CASSFPSAETQYF.

J is TRBJ1-5 and V is TRBV6-6; tentative D call: TRBD1 (6 bases). This CDR3 region has 13 residues. Trimming took 3 bases from V and 4 from J, leaving 7 bases between them. The germline V gene encodes CDR1 MNHNY and CDR2 SVGAGI (reference sequence). In nucleotides, the CDR3 is TGTGCCAGCAGTTATGACAGGAATCAGCCCCAGCATTTT. This sequence encodes CASSYDRNQPQHF.

With respect to this clonotype: A read error is possible here, since a much larger clone lies one base away. Without the conserved terminal phenylalanine or tryptophan, this CDR3 likely stems from a read error. V usage is TRBV5-1 and J usage is TRBJ1-1; the match to TRBD1 covers 12 bases. The CDR3 spans 17 residues. V was pared by 4 bases and J by 1 base, with 8 bases of the junction left unmatched. Germline loops: CDR1 SGHRS, CDR2 YFSETQ. The CDR3 sequence is CASSLGQGAYKNTEAFS. In DNA form, the CDR3 reads TGCGCCAGCAGCCTGGGACAGGGGGCTTATAAGAACACTGAAGCTTTCTCT.

This sequence joins TRBV5-1 and TRBJ1-2; 7 bases are a match to TRBD1. The CDR3 contains 16 residues. Per germline, CDR1 SGHRS and CDR2 YFSETQ. V lost 4 bases to trimming and J lost 4 bases; unmatched junction nucleotides: 13. CDR3: CASSRIDRAGIYGYTF. The CDR3 DNA reads as TGCGCCAGCAGCCGAATCGACAGGGCGGGTATCTATGGCTACACCTTC.

This chain connects TRBV6-1 to TRBJ1-5; no firm D call. The CDR3 consists of 17 residues. Germline CDR1 reads MNHNS; CDR2 reads SASEGT. V lost 6 bases and J lost 0, with 18 bases in between. CDR3 region: CASSAETSSFSNQPQHF. CDR3 in DNA: TGTGCCAGCAGCGCCGAGACAAGCTCCTTTAGCAATCAGCCCCAGCATTTT.

This clonotype was picked up many times. The V gene is TRBV7-2, the J gene TRBJ1-1; TRBD1 aligns across 10 bases. CDR3 size: 16 residues. V lost 0 bases and J lost 2; bases outside the gene matches: 3. Germline V gives CDR1 SGHTA, CDR2 FQGNSA. DNA for the CDR3: TGTGCCAGCAGCTTAGCCGGGACAGGGGCCAACACTGAAGCTTTCTTT. It translates to CASSLAGTGANTEAFF.

V is TRBV7-2 and J is TRBJ1-2; D is unresolved. CDR1 is SGHTA and CDR2 is FQGNSA in the germline V gene. The germline V and J ends were trimmed by 5 bases and 2 bases, with 18 bases remaining between them. The CDR3 is made up of 16 amino acids. In nucleotides, the CDR3 is TGTGCCAGCAGCCTCTCCGTGGGGTCCTCGAACTATGGCTACACCTTC. Its protein product is CASSLSVGSSNYGYTF.

Ten or more counts support this clonotype. The V gene is TRBV5-6, the J gene TRBJ1-1; D not resolved. Germline lookup yields CDR1 SGHDT and CDR2 YYEEEE. CDR3 length: 12 amino acids. Trimming took 1 base from V and 5 from J, leaving 6 bases between them. CDR3 in amino acids: CASSLPKTEAFF. The CDR3 DNA reads as TGTGCCAGCAGCTTGCCGAAGACTGAAGCTTTCTTT.

This clonotype occurred many times. The chain links TRBV7-6 to TRBJ2-3; D might be TRBD1 or TRBD2, each matching 6 bases. The CDR3 runs 15 residues. Germline V gene lookup returns CDR1 SGHVS and CDR2 FNYEAQ. With 3 bases removed from V and 4 bases from J, the gap between germline ends came to 14 bases. The chain's CDR3 is CASSLGTPGADTQYF. In DNA form, the CDR3 reads TGTGCCAGCAGCTTGGGGACTCCAGGGGCAGATACGCAGTATTTT.

This clonotype occurred many times. V usage is TRBV6-2 or TRBV6-3 and J usage is TRBJ2-7; D ambiguous. Germline V gene data show CDR1 as MNHEY and CDR2 as SVGEGT. Trimming shortened V by 1 base and J by 3 bases, and 4 bases separated the two germline ends. The CDR3 has 12 residues. The DNA for the CDR3 is TGTGCCAGCAGTTACTTGGACTACGAGCAGTACTTC. It specifies CASSYLDYEQYF.

This clonotype was observed at least ten times. This sequence joins TRBV10-3 and TRBJ2-7, with 10 bases lining up with TRBD1. This CDR3 is built from 14 residues. Germline V CDR1 and CDR2: ENHRY, SYGVKD. V lost 6 bases to trimming and J lost 6 bases; unmatched junction nucleotides: 8. CDR3 protein: CAIRPTGQGSEQYF. The CDR3 DNA reads TGTGCCATCAGGCCGACGGGACAGGGGTCCGAGCAGTACTTC.

The V gene is TRBV4-3, the J gene TRBJ2-7, with 7 bases aligning to TRBD1. J was trimmed by 4 bases and V by 0 bases; bases with no gene match: 3. Germline V gene sequence: CDR1 LGHNA, CDR2 YSLEER. This CDR3 region has 14 residues. In DNA form, the CDR3 reads TGCGCCAGCAGCCAAGATTACAGGGGTTACGAGCAGTACTTC. Translation: CASSQDYRGYEQYF.

This clonotype was seen many times. This chain links TRBV12-3 or TRBV12-4 with TRBJ1-2, with TRBD1 matching 7 bases. The CDR3 consists of 15 residues. V lost 5 bases, J lost 4 bases, and 10 bases stayed unmatched. The CDR3: CASSPSGRDSYGYTF. For the CDR3, the DNA is TGTGCCAGCAGTCCTTCGGGCAGGGACAGCTATGGCTACACCTTC.

This clonotype came up many times. The V and J genes are TRBV9 and TRBJ1-1; the match to TRBD1 covers 7 bases. Germline V gene lookup returns CDR1 SGDLS and CDR2 YYNGEE. Unmatched junction bases numbered 13, after V lost 3 bases and J lost 5 bases. The CDR3 is made up of 16 amino acids. The CDR3 loop reads CASSAQGDPPLTEAFF. In nucleotides, the CDR3 is TGTGCCAGCAGCGCTCAGGGGGACCCCCCTCTAACTGAAGCTTTCTTT. The full variable domain, completed using reference TRBV9 and TRBJ1-1, is DSGVTQTPKHLITATGQRVTLRCSPRSGDLSVYWYQQSLDQGLQFLIQYYNGEERAKGNILERFSAQQFPDLHSELNLSSLELGDSALYFCASSAQGDPPLTEAFFGQGTRLTVV.

This clonotype showed up many times. The V call is TRBV12-3 or TRBV12-4, the J call TRBJ2-1, with 9 bases lining up with TRBD2. There are 13 residues in the CDR3. V dropped 5 bases and J dropped 8; count of bases not matched to a gene: 4. Here the CDR3 reads CASSLTSGDEQFF. CDR3 DNA sequence: TGTGCCAGCAGTCTGACTAGCGGCGATGAGCAGTTCTTC.

This clonotype was seen many times. V gene TRBV24-1 combines with J gene TRBJ2-1; no definite D call. V lost 2 bases to trimming and J lost 0 bases, with 10 bases between them. Germline V gene lookup returns CDR1 KGHDR and CDR2 SFDVKD. The CDR3 sequence is 16 residues long. DNA for the CDR3: TGTGCCACCAGTGATTGGGCGTCGAGCTCCTACAATGAGCAGTTCTTC. This translates into CATSDWASSSYNEQFF.

This clonotype occurred many times. The J gene is TRBJ2-1, the V gene TRBV7-6, with 9 bases matching TRBD2. V lost 1 base, J lost 8 bases, and 0 bases stayed unmatched. Germline V gene lookup returns CDR1 SGHVS and CDR2 FNYEAQ. There are 13 residues in the CDR3. The CDR3: CASSLVAGDEQFF. The CDR3 coding sequence is TGTGCCAGCAGCTTAGTAGCGGGAGATGAGCAGTTCTTC.

The chain recombines TRBV29-1 with TRBJ2-5; 10 nucleotides line up with TRBD2. Germline V gene data show CDR1 as SQVTM and CDR2 as ANQGSEA. This CDR3 comprises 15 residues. V shed 4 bases, J shed 9 bases, and the junction held 14 bases outside the gene matches. The CDR3 region is CSVGGASGSYEAQYF. DNA of the CDR3: TGCAGCGTTGGAGGGGCTAGCGGGAGCTATGAGGCCCAGTACTTC. The full variable domain, in which reference TRBV29-1 and TRBJ2-5 provide the parts outside the CDR3, is SAVISQKPSRDICQRGTSLTIQCQVDSQVTMMFWYRQQPGQSLTLIATANQGSEATYESGFVIDKFPISRPNLTFSTLTVSNMSPEDSSIYLCSVGGASGSYEAQYFGPGTRLLVL.

In its sample, this clonotype was seen a few times. V gene TRBV6-1 combines with J gene TRBJ2-1, with 8 bases that match TRBD2. CDR1 and CDR2 (germline): MNHNS, SASEGT. V was pared by 6 bases and J by 5 bases, with 9 bases of the junction left unmatched. This CDR3 has 15 amino acids. Written as DNA, the CDR3 is TGTGCCAGCAGGCTGAGCGGGAGTGGACACAATGAGCAGTTCTTC. This gives the protein CASRLSGSGHNEQFF.

This clonotype was found many times. The V and J genes are TRBV4-2 and TRBJ2-1; D tentatively reads TRBD1 or TRBD2 (5 bases each). Trimming took 8 bases from V and 0 from J, leaving 17 bases between them. Germline V gene sequence: CDR1 LGHNA, CDR2 YNFKEQ. The CDR3 runs to 16 residues. The CDR3 protein is CASGILGPSSYNEQFF. CDR3 sequence (DNA): TGTGCCAGCGGCATATTGGGACCTAGCTCCTACAATGAGCAGTTCTTC.

Ten or more counts support this clonotype. This chain connects TRBV7-2 to TRBJ2-3; no reliable D call. This CDR3 contains 13 residues. The germline V gene has CDR1 SGHTA and CDR2 FQGNSA. V was pared by 3 bases and J by 2 bases, with 6 bases between. CDR3 region: CASSLTYTDTQYF. Here the CDR3 DNA reads TGTGCCAGCAGCTTGACCTACACAGATACGCAGTATTTT.

There are a few counts of this clonotype. The V gene is TRBV6-5, the J gene TRBJ1-4; D unresolved. Between the trimmed V and J ends, which lost 2 bases and 10 bases, there was a span of 11 bases. CDR1 and CDR2 from the germline V gene are MNHEY and SVGAGI. The CDR3 covers 13 residues. The CDR3, as DNA: TGTGCCAGCAGTTACGGATCGAAGGGAAAACTGTTTTTT. It specifies CASSYGSKGKLFF.

On this clonotype: A read error may be the cause here, since a much bigger clone is one base away. The V gene is TRBV6-5, the J gene TRBJ1-2; D remains unclear. Germline CDR1 reads MNHEY; CDR2 reads SVGAGI. This CDR3 is built from 12 residues. Written as DNA, the CDR3 is TGTGCCGGCAGTTACGCCAACTATGGCTACACCTTC. Amino acid sequence: CAGSYANYGYTF.

This clonotype has a count of ten or more. This rearrangement joins TRBV5-1 to TRBJ1-1; 7 nucleotides agree with TRBD1. Germline V gene data show CDR1 as SGHRS and CDR2 as YFSETQ. V gave up 0 bases and J gave up 8 bases; unmatched junction bases: 7. This CDR3 contains 14 residues. The CDR3 DNA sequence: TGCGCCAGCAGCTTGGGACAGGGTAGTGGAGAAGCTTTCTTT. Protein: CASSLGQGSGEAFF.

This chain joins TRBV28 and TRBJ2-7; 9 bases map to TRBD1. The J segment lost 1 base and the V segment lost 2 bases, leaving 3 bases of the junction unmatched. Germline loops: CDR1 MDHEN, CDR2 SYDVKM. The CDR3 contains 15 residues. DNA of the CDR3: TGTGCCAGCAGTTTAACGGGACAGGGATCCTACGAGCAGTACTTC. The encoded protein is CASSLTGQGSYEQYF.